This is a list of T cell receptor beta chains from one sample in a study of blood T cell repertoires in COVID-19. The assay was immunoSEQ multiplex PCR, and TCRdb's table has in-frame clones only and misses some. The sample has approximately 100,000 clones, around 87% seen once. The specimen was peripheral blood. The receptors shown here come from a woman of 80 years or more with acute or convalescent COVID-19. CDR3s include the opening cysteine and the closing phenylalanine or tryptophan. D genes are given only for firm matches. Clone sizes are given selectively: once, few, many, or a class where the clone is expanded.

D,length,V,size,J,CDR3,DNA
-,14,TRBV19,-,TRBJ2-5,CASSIGGLQETQYF,TGTGCCAGTAGTATCGGAGGCCTCCAAGAGACCCAGTACTTC
-,13,TRBV28,once,TRBJ1-1,CASISQVNTEAFF,TGTGCCAGCATTTCCCAGGTGAACACTGAAGCTTTCTTT
TRBD2,16,TRBV4-1,-,TRBJ2-3,CASSPQGGTSTDTQYF,TGCGCCAGCAGCCCCCAGGGAGGGACTAGCACAGATACGCAGTATTTT
TRBD1,12,TRBV10-3,few,TRBJ2-7,CAISGDSYEQYF,TGTGCCATCAGTGGGGACAGCTACGAGCAGTACTTC
-,16,TRBV4-3,-,TRBJ1-4,CASSQDRGGIDEKLFF,TGCGCCAGCAGCCAAGATCGTGGAGGGATAGATGAAAAACTGTTTTTT
TRBD1,17,TRBV11-2,-,TRBJ1-1,CASSPRDRGLLNTEAFF,TGTGCCAGCAGCCCCCGGGACAGGGGGCTTTTAAACACTGAAGCTTTCTTT
-,13,TRBV10-2,-,TRBJ2-7,CASTFTGTYEQYF,TGCGCCAGCACCTTTACGGGGACCTACGAGCAGTACTTC
-,11,TRBV20-1,-,TRBJ2-5,CSAPEAPTQYF,TGCAGTGCTCCGGAGGCACCGACCCAGTACTTC
-,13,TRBV10-3,few,TRBJ1-2,CAIKIREAGGYTF,TGTGCCATCAAGATACGGGAAGCTGGGGGCTACACCTTC
-,15,TRBV19,few,TRBJ1-1,CASSIVWTENTEAFF,TGTGCCAGTAGTATAGTCTGGACAGAGAACACTGAAGCTTTCTTT
-,12,TRBV3-1/TRBV3-2,-,TRBJ1-1,CATGRWDTEAFF,TGTGCCACCGGGAGGTGGGACACTGAAGCTTTCTTT
TRBD1,15,TRBV29-1,-,TRBJ1-2,CSVEDGQGLHYGYTF,TGCAGCGTTGAAGATGGACAGGGGTTACACTATGGCTACACCTTC
TRBD1,16,TRBV7-9,-,TRBJ1-5,CASSFTGTGFNQPQHF,TGTGCCAGCAGCTTTACCGGGACAGGGTTCAATCAGCCCCAGCATTTT
-,15,TRBV27,few,TRBJ2-7,CASSLSTGVLYEQYF,TGTGCCAGCAGTTTATCGACGGGGGTTTTGTACGAGCAGTACTTC
TRBD1,16,TRBV5-6,-,TRBJ2-7,CASSPGTGYISYEQYF,TGTGCCAGCAGCCCCGGGACAGGGTACATCTCCTACGAGCAGTACTTC
TRBD1,14,TRBV19,-,TRBJ1-6,CASRDREGNSPLHF,TGTGCCAGTAGGGACAGGGAGGGGAATTCACCCCTCCACTTT